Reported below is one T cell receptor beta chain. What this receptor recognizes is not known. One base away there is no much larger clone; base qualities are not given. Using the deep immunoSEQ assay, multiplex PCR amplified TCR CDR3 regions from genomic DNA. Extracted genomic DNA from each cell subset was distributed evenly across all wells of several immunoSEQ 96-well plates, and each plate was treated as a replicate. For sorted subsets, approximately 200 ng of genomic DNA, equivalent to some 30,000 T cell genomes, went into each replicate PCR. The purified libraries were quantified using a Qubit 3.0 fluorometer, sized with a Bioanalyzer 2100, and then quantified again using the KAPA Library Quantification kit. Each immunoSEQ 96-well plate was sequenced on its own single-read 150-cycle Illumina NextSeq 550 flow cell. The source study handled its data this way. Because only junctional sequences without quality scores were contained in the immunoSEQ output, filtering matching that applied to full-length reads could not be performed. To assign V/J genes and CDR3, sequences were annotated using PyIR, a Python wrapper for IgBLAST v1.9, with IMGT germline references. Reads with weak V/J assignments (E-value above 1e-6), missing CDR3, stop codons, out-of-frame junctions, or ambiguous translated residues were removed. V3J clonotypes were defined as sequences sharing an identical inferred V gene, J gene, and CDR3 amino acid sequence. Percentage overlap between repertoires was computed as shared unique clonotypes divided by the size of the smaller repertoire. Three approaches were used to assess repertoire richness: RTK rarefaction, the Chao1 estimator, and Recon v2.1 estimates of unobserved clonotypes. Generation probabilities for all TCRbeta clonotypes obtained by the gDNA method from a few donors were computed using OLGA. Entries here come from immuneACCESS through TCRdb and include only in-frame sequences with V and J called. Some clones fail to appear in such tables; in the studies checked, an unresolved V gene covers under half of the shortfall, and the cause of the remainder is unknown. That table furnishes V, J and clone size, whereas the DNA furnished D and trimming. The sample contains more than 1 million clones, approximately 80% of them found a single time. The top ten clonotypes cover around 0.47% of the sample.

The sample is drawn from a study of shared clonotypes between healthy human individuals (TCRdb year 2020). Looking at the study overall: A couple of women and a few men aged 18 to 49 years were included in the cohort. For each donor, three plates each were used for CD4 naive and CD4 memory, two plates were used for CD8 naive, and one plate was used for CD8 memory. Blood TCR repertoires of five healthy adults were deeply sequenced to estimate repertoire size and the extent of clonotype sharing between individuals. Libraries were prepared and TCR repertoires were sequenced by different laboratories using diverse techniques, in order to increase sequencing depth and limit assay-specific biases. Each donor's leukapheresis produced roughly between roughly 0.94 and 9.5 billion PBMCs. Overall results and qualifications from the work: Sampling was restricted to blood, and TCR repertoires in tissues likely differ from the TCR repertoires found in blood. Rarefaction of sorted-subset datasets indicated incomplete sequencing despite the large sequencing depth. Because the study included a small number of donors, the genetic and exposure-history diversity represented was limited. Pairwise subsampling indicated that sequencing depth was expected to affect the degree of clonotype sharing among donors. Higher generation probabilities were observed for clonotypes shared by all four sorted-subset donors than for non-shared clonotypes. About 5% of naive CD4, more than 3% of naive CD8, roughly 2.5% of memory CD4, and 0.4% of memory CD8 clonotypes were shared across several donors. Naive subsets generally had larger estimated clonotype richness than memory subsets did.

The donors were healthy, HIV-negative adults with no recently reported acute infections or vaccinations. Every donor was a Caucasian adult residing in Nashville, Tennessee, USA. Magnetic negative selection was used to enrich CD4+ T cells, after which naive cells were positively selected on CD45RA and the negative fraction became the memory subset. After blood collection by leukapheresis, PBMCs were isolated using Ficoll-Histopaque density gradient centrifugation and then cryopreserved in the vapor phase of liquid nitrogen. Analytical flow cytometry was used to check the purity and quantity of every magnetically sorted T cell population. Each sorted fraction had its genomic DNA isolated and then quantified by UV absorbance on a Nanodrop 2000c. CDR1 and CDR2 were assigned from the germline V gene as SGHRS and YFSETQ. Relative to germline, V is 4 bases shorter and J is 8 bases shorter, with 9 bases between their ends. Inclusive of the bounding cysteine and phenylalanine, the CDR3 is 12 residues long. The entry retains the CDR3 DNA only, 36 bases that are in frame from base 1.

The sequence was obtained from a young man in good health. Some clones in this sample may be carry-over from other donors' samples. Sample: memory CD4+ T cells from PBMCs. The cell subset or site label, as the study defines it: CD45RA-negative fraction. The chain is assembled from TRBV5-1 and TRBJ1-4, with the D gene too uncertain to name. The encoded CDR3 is CASSNEREKLFF. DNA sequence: TGCGCCAGCAGCAACGAGAGGGAAAAACTGTTTTTT.